Below, one T cell receptor (beta chain) is given with its context. With a much larger clone just one base away, this may be a read error. No cell sorting was done before RNA was extracted from the tissue. The sample originates from a study of tumor and adjacent non-tumor tissue in lung cancer. A modified ARM-PCR protocol with three rounds of nested PCR amplified TCRbeta. MiXCR was run by TCRdb on the multiplex PCR reads, yielding one entry per CDR3 protein. The sample records 100,000 to 150,000 distinct CDR3 sequences, around three fifths being singletons. With 5 bases clipped from V and 10 bases from J, the junction kept 10 bases outside the gene matches. Germline V gene lookup returns CDR1 KGHDR and CDR2 SFDVKD. This CDR3 comprises 15 residues.

The chain has TRBV24-1 and TRBJ2-1, with 10 bases that match TRBD1. The TCR comes from a man aged 30 to 39 with non-small cell lung cancer. What was sequenced was lung tumor tissue. CDR3 in DNA: TGTGCCACCAGTGGTCAGGGGACAGGGGTCAACGAGCAGTTCTTC. Protein product: CATSGQGTGVNEQFF.